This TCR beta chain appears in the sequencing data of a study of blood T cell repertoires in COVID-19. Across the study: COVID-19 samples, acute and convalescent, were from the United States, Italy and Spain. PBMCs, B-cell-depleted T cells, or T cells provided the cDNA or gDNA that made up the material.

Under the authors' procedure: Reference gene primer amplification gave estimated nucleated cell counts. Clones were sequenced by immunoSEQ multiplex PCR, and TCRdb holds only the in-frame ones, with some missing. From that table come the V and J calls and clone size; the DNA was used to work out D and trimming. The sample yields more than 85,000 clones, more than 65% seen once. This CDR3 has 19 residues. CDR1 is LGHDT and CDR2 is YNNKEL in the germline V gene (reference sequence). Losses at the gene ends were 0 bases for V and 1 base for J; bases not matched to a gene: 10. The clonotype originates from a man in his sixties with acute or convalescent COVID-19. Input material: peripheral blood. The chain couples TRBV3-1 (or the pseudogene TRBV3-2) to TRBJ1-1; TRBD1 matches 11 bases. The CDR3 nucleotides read TGTGCCAGCAGCCAAGAGGACAGGGGGCCTAAGGGGGAGAACACTGAAGCTTTCTTT. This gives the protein CASSQEDRGPKGENTEAFF.